These T cell receptor beta chains were read from a single sample in a study of technical replicates of blood from a handful of donors. Method: immunoSEQ multiplex PCR; TCRdb's copy keeps in-frame clones and lacks some. The profile covers tens of thousands of clones, with roughly 92% appearing a single time and over 0.2% taken by the ten largest. The sequencing input was T cells isolated from PBMCs. The receptors were sampled from a human donor in good health. Each CDR3 is given with its conserved first and last residue.

J gene | V gene | CDR3 protein
TRBJ1-4 | TRBV5-4 | CASSPGGQGAGKLFF
TRBJ2-1 | TRBV27 | CASSYLDRDNEQFF
TRBJ2-7 | TRBV28 | CASSPGLAGLSFF
TRBJ2-7 | TRBV2 | CASSPSPGSYEQYF
TRBJ2-3 | TRBV5-1 | CASSLTGYTDTQYF
TRBJ2-2 | TRBV15 | CATSRDGQGNTGELFF
TRBJ1-1 | TRBV5-5 | CASSKGQGGDEAFF
TRBJ1-6 | TRBV5-1 | CASSWTKQGANSNSPLHF
TRBJ2-7 | TRBV7-6 | CASSLRSPAYEQYF
TRBJ2-3 | TRBV28 | CASRYPPMTSGGATRSTDTQYF
TRBJ2-7 | TRBV10-2 | CASSEGLPYEQYF
TRBJ2-7 | TRBV6-1 | CASRTGGQRMGEQYF